This T cell receptor beta chain was sequenced during a study of breast tumors, draining lymph nodes, adjacent tissues. Study-wide results and caveats: Tumors had less TCR diversity than lymph nodes, more than nontumor tissue.

This clonotype was detected ten times or more. Its target is not known. Samples came from axillary lymph nodes draining the breast cancer. CDR3 length equals 13 residues. V dropped 2 bases and J dropped 5 bases, with 10 bases sitting between them. From germline, CDR1 is MNHEY and CDR2 SMNVEV (reference sequence). TCRdb reanalysed the multiplex PCR reads using MiXCR and keeps one entry per CDR3 protein. The sample lists approximately 88,000 distinct CDR3 sequences, over 25% seen once, with over 8% in the top ten. This chain uses TRBV27 with TRBJ2-7, with D uncertain. This sequence originates from a female donor with breast cancer. Some clones in this sample may be carry-over from other donors' samples. Sequences were obtained from axillary lymph node tissue. CDR3 sequence: CASSLDRFNEQYF. The CDR3 DNA is TGTGCCAGCAGTTTAGACCGTTTCAACGAGCAGTACTTC.